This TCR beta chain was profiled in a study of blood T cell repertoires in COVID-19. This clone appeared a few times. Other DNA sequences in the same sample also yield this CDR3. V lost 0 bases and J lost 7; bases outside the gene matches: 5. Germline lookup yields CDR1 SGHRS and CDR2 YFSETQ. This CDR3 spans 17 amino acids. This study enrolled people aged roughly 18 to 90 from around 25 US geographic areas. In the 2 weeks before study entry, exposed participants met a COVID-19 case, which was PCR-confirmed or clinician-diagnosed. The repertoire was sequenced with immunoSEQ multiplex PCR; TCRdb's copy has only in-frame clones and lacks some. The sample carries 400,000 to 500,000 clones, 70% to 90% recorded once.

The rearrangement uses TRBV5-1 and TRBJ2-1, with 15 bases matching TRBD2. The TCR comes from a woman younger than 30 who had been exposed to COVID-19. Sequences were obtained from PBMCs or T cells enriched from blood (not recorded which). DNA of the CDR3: TGCGCCAGCAGCTTGGCAGGACTAGCGGGAGGGCTAAATGAGCAGTTCTTC. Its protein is CASSLAGLAGGLNEQFF.